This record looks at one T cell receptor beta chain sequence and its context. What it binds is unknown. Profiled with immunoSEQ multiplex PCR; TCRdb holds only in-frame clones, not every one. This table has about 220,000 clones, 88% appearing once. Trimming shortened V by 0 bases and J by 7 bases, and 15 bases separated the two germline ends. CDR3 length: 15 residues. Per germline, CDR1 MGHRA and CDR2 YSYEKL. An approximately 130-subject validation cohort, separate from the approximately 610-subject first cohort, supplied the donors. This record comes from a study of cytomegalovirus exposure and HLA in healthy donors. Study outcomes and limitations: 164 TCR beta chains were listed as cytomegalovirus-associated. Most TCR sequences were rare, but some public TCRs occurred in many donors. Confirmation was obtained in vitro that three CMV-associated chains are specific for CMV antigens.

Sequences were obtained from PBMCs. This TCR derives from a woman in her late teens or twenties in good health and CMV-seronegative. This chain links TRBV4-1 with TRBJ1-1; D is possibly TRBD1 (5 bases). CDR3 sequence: CASSQDGPGGDEAFF. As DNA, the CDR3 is TGCGCCAGCAGCCAAGATGGCCCGGGGGGTGATGAAGCTTTCTTT.